This passage covers 3 T cell receptor beta chains from one sample sequenced in a study of patients and donors after allogeneic stem cell transplantation. TCRdb called the RT-PCR reads again in MiXCR, with one record for every CDR3 protein. The data contain over 150,000 distinct CDR3 sequences, approximately 30% of them singletons. What was sequenced was blood, either unsorted or a sorted T cell fraction (not recorded which). The source is a human donor who was either an allogeneic HSCT recipient or a stem cell or donor lymphocyte infusion donor (not recorded which). It is not recorded whose cells these are; they may come from a transplant donor.

This clonotype was seen a few times. The gene calls are TRBV4-3 and TRBJ1-1, with D perhaps matching TRBD1 (5 bases). Germline CDR1 reads LGHNA; CDR2 reads YSLEER. This CDR3 has 14 amino acids. Deletions cut 5 bases from V and 1 base from J, with 11 bases between. DNA of the CDR3: TGCGCCAGCAGCTCTAGGGGAGGGAACACTGAAGCTTTCTTT. It specifies CASSSRGGNTEAFF.

The chain has TRBV20-1 and TRBJ2-7; 8 bases align to TRBD1. Germline CDR1 reads DFQATT; CDR2 reads SNEGSKA (reference sequence). The V gene end was trimmed by 0 bases and the J gene end by 3 bases; junction bases not matched to a gene: 4. This CDR3 has 14 residues. The CDR3 reads CSARDGTGHYEQYF. The CDR3, as DNA: TGCAGTGCTAGAGATGGGACAGGACACTACGAGCAGTACTTC.

As DNA, the CDR3 is TGCAGCGTTAACTTTCCTAGCGGGAAGTTCTTC. Translation gives CSVNFPSGKFF. The chain combines TRBV29-1 with TRBJ2-1; 9 bases map to TRBD2. This CDR3 contains 11 residues. Germline V gene data show CDR1 as SQVTM and CDR2 as ANQGSEA. V lost 5 bases, J lost 14 bases, and 7 bases stayed unmatched.